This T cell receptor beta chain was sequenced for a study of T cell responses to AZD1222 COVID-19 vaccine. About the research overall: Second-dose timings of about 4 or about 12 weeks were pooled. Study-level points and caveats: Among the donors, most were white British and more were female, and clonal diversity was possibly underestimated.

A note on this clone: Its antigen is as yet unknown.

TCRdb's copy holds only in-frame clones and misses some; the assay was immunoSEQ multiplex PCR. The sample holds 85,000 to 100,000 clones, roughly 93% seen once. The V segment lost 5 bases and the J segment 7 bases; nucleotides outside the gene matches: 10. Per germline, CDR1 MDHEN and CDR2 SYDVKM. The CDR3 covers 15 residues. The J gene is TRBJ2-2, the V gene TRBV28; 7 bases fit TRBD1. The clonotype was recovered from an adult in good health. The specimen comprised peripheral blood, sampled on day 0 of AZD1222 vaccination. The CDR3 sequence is CASSGDREEGGELFF. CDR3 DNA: TGTGCCAGCAGTGGAGACAGGGAAGAGGGCGGGGAGCTGTTTTTT.